The T cell receptor beta chain under discussion was sequenced for a study of cytomegalovirus exposure and HLA in healthy donors. V gave up 4 bases and J gave up 0 bases; unmatched junction bases: 10. Looked up from germline, CDR1 is SGHRS and CDR2 is YFSETQ. This CDR3 is 17 amino acids long. Profiling relied on immunoSEQ multiplex PCR, and the TCRdb table lists in-frame clones only, not all of them. Of roughly 56,000 clones listed, 80% to 90% are singletons. The sequencing input was PBMCs. V and J are TRBV5-1 and TRBJ1-1; 9 nucleotides line up with TRBD1. This TCR was recovered from a woman aged 18-29 years in good health and CMV-seronegative. The CDR3 loop is CASSQDRGHAMNTEAFF. CDR3 in DNA: TGCGCCAGCAGCCAGGACAGGGGCCACGCTATGAACACTGAAGCTTTCTTT.